These T cell receptor beta chains were read from a single sample in a study of PD-1 blockade in classical Hodgkin lymphoma. Here immunoSEQ multiplex PCR was the method, and the copy in TCRdb shows in-frame clones only, minus some. Altogether about 30,000 clones are present, roughly 76% being singletons, with the ten largest covering roughly 15%. The sequenced sample was peripheral blood mononuclear cells (PBMCs), obtained before the second cycle of nivolumab. The receptors were sampled from a human donor with classical Hodgkin lymphoma. The CDR3 runs from the conserved cysteine through the conserved F or W. Each record gives: J gene, V gene, D gene, clone size, CDR3 DNA, CDR3 protein. The D gene is left open where the match is weak. Expanded clones get a size class; other rows say once, few or many, or leave the size out.

J: TRBJ1-4
V: TRBV18
D: -
size: once
DNA: TGTGCCAGCTCACCCGGGACACAAAATGAAAAACTGTTTTTT
CDR3: CASSPGTQNEKLFF

J: TRBJ2-3
V: TRBV5-8
D: -
size: -
DNA: TGTGCCAGCAGCTGGGGGACATTGGGCGTATCTAGCACAGATACGCAGTATTTT
CDR3: CASSWGTLGVSSTDTQYF

J: TRBJ2-2
V: TRBV5-1
D: -
size: -
DNA: TGCGCCAGCAGCTCCCCCAGGGGTAGCGGCACCGGGGAGCTGTTTTTT
CDR3: CASSSPRGSGTGELFF

J: TRBJ2-1
V: TRBV6-1
D: TRBD2
size: -
DNA: TGTGCCAGCAGTGAAGCGGAGGCTAGCGGGGGCCTCGGGCAGTTCTTC
CDR3: CASSEAEASGGLGQFF

J: TRBJ2-1
V: TRBV30
D: -
size: -
DNA: TGTGCCTGGAGTGTACGATTGTTCTCCTCGATGAGCGTGAATGAGCAGTTCTTC
CDR3: CAWSVRLFSSMSVNEQFF

J: TRBJ2-1
V: TRBV6-5
D: -
size: -
DNA: TGTGCCAGCAGTATTCAGACAGGTATCGATGAGCAGTTCTTC
CDR3: CASSIQTGIDEQFF

J: TRBJ2-1
V: TRBV18
D: -
size: -
DNA: TGTGCCAGCTCCATTAACAGGTACAATGAGCAGTTCTTC
CDR3: CASSINRYNEQFF

J: TRBJ1-1
V: TRBV29-1
D: -
size: medium-sized
DNA: TGCAGCGCCGGGGGTTGGACTGAAGCTTTCTTT
CDR3: CSAGGWTEAFF

J: TRBJ1-3
V: TRBV7-9
D: -
size: -
DNA: TGTGCCAGTAAAATCGGTAGCTCTGGAAACACCATATATTTT
CDR3: CASKIGSSGNTIYF

J: TRBJ2-6
V: TRBV7-2
D: -
size: -
DNA: TGTGCCAGCAGCCCACATCTCACCTCTGGGGCCAACGTCCTGACTTTC
CDR3: CASSPHLTSGANVLTF

J: TRBJ2-2
V: TRBV5-4
D: -
size: once
DNA: TGTGCCAGCAGCTCGTCGCAGGCCAACACCGGGGAGCTGTTTTTT
CDR3: CASSSSQANTGELFF

J: TRBJ2-7
V: TRBV7-9
D: -
size: medium-sized
DNA: TGTGCCAGCAGCCCGTTAGGGATCGAGCAGTACTTC
CDR3: CASSPLGIEQYF

J: TRBJ2-2
V: TRBV18
D: -
size: few
DNA: TGTGCCAGCTCGGACAACTCTAGAACCGGGGAGCTGTTTTTT
CDR3: CASSDNSRTGELFF